Each of the 18 T cell receptor beta chains below was sequenced from the same sample in a study of sequential checkpoint blockade in melanoma. The protocol was immunoSEQ multiplex PCR, while the TCRdb copy is restricted to in-frame clones and leaves out a portion. Of approximately 11,000 clones listed, 75% to 80% are singletons. Treatment specified: randomized to nivolumab then ipilimumab (arm A) or the reverse (arm B). The input for sequencing was CD8+ T cells sorted from blood (inferred from file names), taken from a patient given nivolumab and ipilimumab in sequence. All receptors derive from a human donor with melanoma.

The chain combines TRBV5-1 with TRBJ2-1, with D unclear. Germline V CDR1 and CDR2: SGHRS, YFSETQ. Trimming left V 7 bases short and J 3 bases short, with 20 bases between. The length of the CDR3 is 16 residues. The CDR3 region is CASSIYDGAFYNEQFF. CDR3 DNA: TGCGCCAGCTCCATCTACGACGGAGCATTCTACAATGAGCAGTTCTTC.

The chain recombines TRBV29-1 with TRBJ2-7; TRBD2 matches 10 bases. With V trimmed by 2 bases and J by 2 bases, 12 bases remained unmatched. The CDR3 has 17 residues. Germline-derived CDR1 and CDR2 are SQVTM and ANQGSEA. CDR3 sequence reads: CSVERPSGGRGPYEQYF. The CDR3 DNA sequence: TGCAGCGTTGAAAGGCCTAGCGGGGGTAGGGGCCCCTACGAGCAGTACTTC.

The CDR3 loop is CASSNIGTSGRIYPGELFF. In DNA form, the CDR3 reads TGTGCCAGCAGTAATATCGGGACTAGCGGGAGAATCTACCCCGGGGAGCTGTTTTTT. The chain uses TRBV28 and TRBJ2-2; 14 positions agree with TRBD2. Per germline, CDR1 MDHEN and CDR2 SYDVKM. The junction had 14 bases not matched to a gene; V was cut back by 5 bases and J by 6 bases. The CDR3 has 19 residues.

The genes are TRBV19 and TRBJ1-1, with unresolved D. In germline, CDR1 is LNHDA, CDR2 SQIVND (reference sequence). Trimming took off 1 base at V and 1 base at J, with 13 bases between the two ends. The CDR3 runs to 16 residues. The CDR3 DNA reads TGTGCCAGTAGTATAGGGGAGGCCAAGCGGAACACTGAAGCTTTCTTT. The encoded protein is CASSIGEAKRNTEAFF.

V usage is TRBV19 and J usage is TRBJ1-1; maybe TRBD1 (6 bases). V dropped 1 base and J dropped 4 bases, with 7 bases sitting between them. Germline V gives CDR1 LNHDA, CDR2 SQIVND (reference sequence). This CDR3 region has 13 residues. The CDR3 region is CASSIAGATEAFF. The CDR3 nucleotides read TGTGCCAGTAGTATAGCAGGGGCCACTGAAGCTTTCTTT.

The CDR3 sequence is CASSPFSGRTLYEQYF. Here the CDR3 DNA reads TGTGCCAGCAGTCCCTTTAGCGGGAGGACCCTCTACGAGCAGTACTTC. The rearrangement joins TRBV28 to TRBJ2-7; 10 bases are shared with TRBD2. Looked up from germline, CDR1 is MDHEN and CDR2 is SYDVKM. This CDR3 region has 16 residues. Germline trimming cut 5 bases from V and 3 bases from J; bases unmatched to any gene: 10.

This chain uses TRBV6-5 with TRBJ2-1, with 7 bases that match TRBD1. CDR3 length: 15 residues. Per germline, CDR1 MNHEY and CDR2 SVGAGI. Germline trimming cut 6 bases from V and 2 bases from J; bases unmatched to any gene: 7. CDR3 in amino acids: CASSNTGVAYNEQFF. The CDR3 DNA reads TGTGCCAGCAGCAACACAGGGGTGGCCTACAATGAGCAGTTCTTC.

Concerning this clone: Other nucleotide sequences in the sample specify the same CDR3. The chain is built from TRBV27 and TRBJ1-5; D is uncertain. CDR3 length equals 14 residues. Per germline, CDR1 MNHEY and CDR2 SMNVEV (reference sequence). V was trimmed by 3 bases and J by 4 bases, leaving 10 bases between them. The DNA for the CDR3 is TGTGCCAGCAGTTTCAGAGGGTCAAATCAGCCCCAGCATTTT. It translates to CASSFRGSNQPQHF.

In DNA, the CDR3 is TGCGCCAGCAGCCAAGAAGTTAGCGAGAGCTCCTACAATGAGCAGTTCTTC. It is translated as CASSQEVSESSYNEQFF. The chain carries TRBV4-1 and TRBJ2-1; D is perhaps TRBD2 (5 bases). The ends were cut back, 0 bases at V and 0 bases at J, with 12 bases in the middle. The CDR3 is 17 residues long. Germline CDR1 is MGHRA and CDR2 is YSYEKL.

The chain joins TRBV27 to TRBJ1-5; D ambiguous. The V gene's germline CDR1 is MNHEY and CDR2 SMNVEV (reference sequence). V lost 6 bases and J 2 bases, leaving 8 bases between the germline ends. CDR3 size: 13 residues. The CDR3 is CASSSVGNQPQHF. CDR3 coding DNA: TGTGCCAGCAGCTCCGTCGGCAATCAGCCCCAGCATTTT.

The J gene is TRBJ2-5, the V gene TRBV15, with D unclear. Near its end, the DNA agrees better with TRBJ2-7, so the J call may be wrong. Germline V gene data show CDR1 as LNHNV and CDR2 as YYDKDF (reference sequence). CDR3 length: 14 residues. CDR3 in amino acids: CATSRDPLPTEQYF. The CDR3 coding sequence is TGTGCCACCAGCAGAGATCCCCTGCCCACCGAGCAGTACTTC.

This clone is a singleton in its sample. This chain uses TRBV27 with TRBJ2-3; the match to TRBD2 covers 10 bases. This CDR3 is 15 amino acids long. Germline loops: CDR1 MNHEY, CDR2 SMNVEV (reference sequence). V dropped 3 bases and J dropped 6; count of bases not matched to a gene: 6. CDR3 DNA sequence: TGTGCCAGCAGTTTTACTAGCGGGAATTTGGATACGCAGTATTTT. Its translation is CASSFTSGNLDTQYF.

The chain joins TRBV27 to TRBJ2-7; the D gene is possibly TRBD1 (6 bases). Germline V CDR1 and CDR2: MNHEY, SMNVEV (reference sequence). The V and J ends lost 3 bases and 5 bases respectively, with 14 bases between them. The CDR3 has 14 amino acids. The CDR3 spells CASSFGQSGHEQYF. CDR3 DNA sequence: TGTGCCAGCAGTTTCGGACAGAGCGGCCACGAGCAGTACTTC.

The chain has TRBV2 and TRBJ1-1; 7 nucleotides line up with TRBD1. This CDR3 comprises 14 residues. Germline trimming cut 8 bases from V and 1 base from J; bases unmatched to any gene: 7. CDR1 and CDR2 from the germline V gene are SNHLY and FYNNEI. The chain's CDR3 is CASSDRVGNTEAFF. The CDR3 nucleotides read TGTGCCAGCTCCGACAGGGTAGGGAACACTGAAGCTTTCTTT.

This clone was observed once. The gene calls are TRBV6-1 and TRBJ1-1; D call uncertain. V was cut by 0 bases and J by 1 base, with 6 bases left in between. The germline V gene encodes CDR1 MNHNS and CDR2 SASEGT. This CDR3 has 14 residues. This CDR3 is CASSEARENTEAFF. In DNA, the CDR3 is TGTGCCAGCAGTGAAGCACGGGAGAACACTGAAGCTTTCTTT.

This chain links TRBV27 with TRBJ2-3, with D possibly matching TRBD1 (5 bases). This CDR3 is 14 amino acids long. Germline V gives CDR1 MNHEY, CDR2 SMNVEV (reference sequence). Deletions cut 10 bases from V and 2 bases from J, with 16 bases between. CDR3 residues: CATIRDRNTDTQYF. Written as DNA, the CDR3 is TGTGCCACGATTAGAGACAGAAACACAGATACGCAGTATTTT.

The chain links TRBV19 to TRBJ2-7, with D maybe TRBD2 (5 bases). V was cut by 5 bases and J by 2 bases, with 13 bases left in between. Germline CDR1 LNHDA, CDR2 SQIVND (reference sequence). The CDR3 consists of 14 residues. The CDR3 reads CASSPADGTYEQYF. The CDR3 bases are TGTGCCAGTAGTCCTGCGGACGGGACCTACGAGCAGTACTTC.

This clone has only a few counts. The chain uses TRBV28 and TRBJ2-7; D call uncertain. V was clipped by 2 bases and J by 6 bases, with 11 bases between them. This CDR3 is built from 13 residues. Per germline, CDR1 MDHEN and CDR2 SYDVKM. This chain's CDR3 is CASSLRSISEQYF. The DNA of the CDR3 is TGTGCCAGCAGTTTACGGTCGATTTCCGAGCAGTACTTC.